This T cell receptor beta chain is drawn from a study of blood T cell repertoires in COVID-19. CDR3 size: 14 residues. The germline CDR1 and CDR2 sequences are ENHRY and SYGVKD. V lost 8 bases and J 5 bases, leaving 19 bases between the germline ends. Sequencing was performed with immunoSEQ multiplex PCR; in TCRdb, only in-frame clones are kept and a portion is missing. Of more than 10,000 clones listed, 83% are singletons. This clonotype was obtained from a middle-aged man with active or convalescent COVID-19. The V gene is TRBV10-3, the J gene TRBJ2-7, with D maybe TRBD1 (6 bases). Sequencing used peripheral blood. In nucleotides, the CDR3 is TGTGCCATCTATGCAGGGGTCGAAGGGAACGAGCAGTACTTC. It specifies CAIYAGVEGNEQYF.